Presented here are 11 T cell receptor beta chains from one specimen sequenced in a study of T-cell memory formation after mild COVID-19. TCRdb reanalysed the 5' RACE reads using MiXCR and keeps one entry per CDR3 protein. This table holds about 240,000 distinct CDR3 sequences, over 9% found once. Specimen: PBMCs or a T cell subset sorted from them (not recorded which). These receptors were taken from a man between 18 and 35 years old who had mild COVID-19 (a few samples of this study predate the infection). Cell type and time point are not known.

The J gene is TRBJ2-3, the V gene TRBV5-8; D might be TRBD1 or TRBD2, each matching 6 bases. The CDR3 runs 15 residues. Trimming shortened V by 1 base and J by 1 base, and 10 bases separated the two germline ends. Germline CDR1 SGHTS, CDR2 YDEGEE. The DNA for the CDR3 is TGTGCCAGCAGCTTGAGGGGGGACCGCACAGATACGCAGTATTTT. Protein: CASSLRGDRTDTQYF.

The rearrangement joins TRBV18 to TRBJ2-7, with TRBD2 matching 7 bases. The trim removed 2 bases at V and 6 bases at J, leaving 1 base unmatched. Germline CDR1 and CDR2: KGHSH and LQKENI. This CDR3 spans 12 amino acids. CDR3 nucleotides: TGTGCCAGCTCACCAAGCGGGATCGAGCAGTACGTC. Its protein product is CASSPSGIEQYV.

This clonotype was observed a few times. J is TRBJ2-5 and V is TRBV24-1; D unclear. The CDR3 contains 13 residues. Germline V gene data show CDR1 as KGHDR and CDR2 as SFDVKD. The V end was cut by 5 bases, the J end by 4 bases, with 10 bases between. CDR3 bases: TGTGCCACCAGTGCACGAAGAGGAGAGACCCAGTACTTC. It is translated as CATSARRGETQYF.

This sequence joins TRBV29-1 and TRBJ2-1, with D possibly TRBD1 on 6 matching bases. Germline CDR1 SQVTM, CDR2 ANQGSEA. There are 17 residues in the CDR3. The V end lost 3 bases, the J end lost 0 bases, and 18 bases lay between the germline ends. This CDR3 reads CSVDGHQGSSSYNEQFF. The CDR3, as DNA: TGCAGCGTTGACGGACATCAGGGGTCGAGCTCCTACAATGAGCAGTTCTTC.

This clonotype has a handful of counts. The rearrangement links TRBV29-1 to TRBJ1-2, with 7 bases fitting TRBD1. The CDR3 length is 13 residues. V lost 2 bases and J lost 4; bases outside the gene matches: 4. CDR1 and CDR2 from the germline V gene are SQVTM and ANQGSEA. This chain's CDR3 is CSVERGRFYGYTF. In nucleotides, the CDR3 is TGCAGCGTTGAAAGGGGGCGCTTCTATGGCTACACCTTC.

In this sample, this clonotype turned up a few times. V gene TRBV2 combines with J gene TRBJ2-7; a possible D gene is TRBD1 (5 bases). V was clipped by 6 bases and J by 0 bases, with 12 bases between them. Germline CDR1 is SNHLY and CDR2 is FYNNEI. This CDR3 region has 14 residues. CDR3: CASRDAGLSYEQYF. The CDR3 region has the DNA TGTGCCAGCAGGGACGCAGGGCTCTCCTACGAGCAGTACTTC. The full variable domain, with the rest looked up from reference TRBV2 and TRBJ2-7, is EPEVTQTPSHQVTQMGQEVILRCVPISNHLYFYWYRQILGQKVEFLVSFYNNEISEKSEIFDDQFSVERPDGSNFTLKIRSTKLEDSAMYFCASRDAGLSYEQYFGPGTRLTVT.

There are a few counts of this clonotype. The rearrangement joins TRBV11-2 to TRBJ2-7; 8 nucleotides agree with TRBD2. The CDR3 has 14 residues. J gave up 5 bases and V 5 bases, and 8 bases lay outside the gene matches. Looked up from germline, CDR1 is SGHAT and CDR2 is FQNNGV. CDR3 residues: CASSPGLDPHEQYF. The CDR3 DNA is TGTGCCAGCAGCCCGGGACTAGATCCTCACGAGCAGTACTTC.

The chain employs TRBV7-3 and TRBJ2-3; D may be TRBD1 or TRBD2 (5 bases each). Germline lookup yields CDR1 SGHTA and CDR2 FQGTGA. V was pared by 1 base and J by 4 bases, with 12 bases between. The CDR3 length is 15 residues. CDR3 sequence: CASSLNAMGADTQYF. Written as DNA, the CDR3 is TGTGCCAGCAGCTTAAACGCCATGGGGGCAGATACGCAGTATTTT.

J is TRBJ1-2 and V is TRBV16, with a tentative D call TRBD1 (6 bases). The CDR3 sequence is 14 residues long. Germline CDR1 KGHSY, CDR2 FQNENV. Trimming left V 4 bases short and J 7 bases short, with 16 bases between. Written as DNA, the CDR3 is TGTGCCAGCAGCCCCGGGCCGGGGGCGGGTGGCTACACCTTC. It yields the protein CASSPGPGAGGYTF.

This clonotype has a handful of counts. The chain combines TRBV7-2 with TRBJ1-1, with D hard to call. Per germline, CDR1 SGHTA and CDR2 FQGNSA. The CDR3 has 14 amino acids. The V and J ends lost 4 bases and 1 base respectively, with 10 bases between them. The CDR3 coding sequence is TGTGCCAGCAGCTCACGGGGTGCGAACACTGAAGCTTTCTTT. Protein product: CASSSRGANTEAFF.

This clonotype was found a few times. J is TRBJ2-5 and V is TRBV7-8, with D unresolved. Trimming pared 5 bases from V and 7 bases from J, leaving 11 bases between. This CDR3 is built from 12 residues. The germline V gene encodes CDR1 SGHVS and CDR2 FQNEAQ. The CDR3 DNA sequence: TGTGCCAGCAGCACGCTACGAGGGACCCAGTACTTC. As protein: CASSTLRGTQYF.